The T cell receptor beta chain described here comes from a study of response to subunit inactivated influenza vaccine. CDR3 size: 14 residues. V was clipped by 3 bases and J by 8 bases, with 13 bases between them. Study-level results: New T cells are recruited in small numbers by each seasonal influenza vaccination, according to the authors' suggestion.

About this clonotype itself: The target antigen is unknown.

TCRdb fed the RT-PCR reads into MiXCR, producing one record per CDR3 protein. The table lists 400,000 to 650,000 distinct CDR3 sequences, more than 7% of them singletons. The rearrangement uses TRBV12-3 or TRBV12-4 and TRBJ1-4, with D hard to call. The source material was PBMCs from blood, sampled about 24 months after vaccination. The receptor was isolated from a man aged 50-75 years who received an inactivated influenza vaccine. DNA for the CDR3: TGTGCCAGCAGTTTGCGAGGAGGTGACGAAAAACTGTTTTTT. Residues: CASSLRGGDEKLFF.